Below, one T cell receptor (beta chain) is given with its context. The sample comes from a study of blood T cell repertoires in COVID-19. This table comes from immunoSEQ multiplex PCR, and its TCRdb copy is limited to in-frame clones, with some not included. The sample yields a few hundred thousand clones, roughly 87% seen once. The V end was cut by 0 bases, the J end by 0 bases, with 9 bases between. Per germline, CDR1 LNHNV and CDR2 YYDKDF (reference sequence). The CDR3 consists of 16 residues. Sequenced material: peripheral blood. The sequence derives from a man aged 40-49 years with active or convalescent COVID-19. This rearrangement joins TRBV15 to TRBJ2-1; TRBD1 is a possible D gene (5 bases). The CDR3 coding sequence is TGTGCCACCAGCAGAGATCGACAGAGCTCCTACAATGAGCAGTTCTTC. It codes for CATSRDRQSSYNEQFF.